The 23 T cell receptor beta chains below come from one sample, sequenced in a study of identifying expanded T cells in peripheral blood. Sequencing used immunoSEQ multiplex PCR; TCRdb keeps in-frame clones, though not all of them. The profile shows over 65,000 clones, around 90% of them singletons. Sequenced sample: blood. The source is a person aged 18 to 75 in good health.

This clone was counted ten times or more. The CDR3 loop reads CASSEMVTDAYGYTF. In DNA form, the CDR3 reads TGTGCCAGCAGTGAAATGGTGACCGACGCCTATGGCTACACCTTC. The chain employs TRBV2 and TRBJ1-2; D uncertain. V was pared by 2 bases and J by 4 bases, with 14 bases between. Germline V gene lookup returns CDR1 SNHLY and CDR2 FYNNEI. CDR3 length equals 15 residues.

CDR3 DNA sequence: TGTGCCAGCAGCTCAATGGGGAAAAACACTGAAGCTTTCTTT. This sequence encodes CASSSMGKNTEAFF. V usage is TRBV7-9 and J usage is TRBJ1-1; no clear D gene. Deletions cut 4 bases from V and 2 bases from J, with 11 bases between. In germline, CDR1 is SEHNR, CDR2 FQNEAQ (reference sequence). The CDR3 has 14 residues.

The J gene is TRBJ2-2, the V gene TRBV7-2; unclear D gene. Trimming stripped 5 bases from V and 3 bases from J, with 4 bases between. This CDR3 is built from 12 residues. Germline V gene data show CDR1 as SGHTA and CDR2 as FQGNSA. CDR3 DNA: TGTGCCAGCAGCCTTTACACCGGGGAGCTGTTTTTT. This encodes CASSLYTGELFF. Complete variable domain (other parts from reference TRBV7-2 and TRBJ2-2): GAGVSQSPSNKVTEKGKDVELRCDPISGHTALYWYRQSLGQGLEFLIYFQGNSAPDKSGLPSDRFSAERTGGSVSTLTIQRTQQEDSAVYLCASSLYTGELFFGEGSRLTVL.

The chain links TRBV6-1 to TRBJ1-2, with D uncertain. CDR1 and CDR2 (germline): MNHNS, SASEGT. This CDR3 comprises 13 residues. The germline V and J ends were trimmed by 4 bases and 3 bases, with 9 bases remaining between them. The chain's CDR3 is CASSGFPDYGYTF. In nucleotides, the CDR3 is TGTGCCAGCAGTGGATTCCCTGACTATGGCTACACCTTC.

As DNA, the CDR3 is TGTGCCAGCAGCCCCCGCGGGACAGGTGTTCAGCCCCAGCATTTT. Its protein product is CASSPRGTGVQPQHF. This sequence joins TRBV27 and TRBJ1-5, with TRBD1 matching 8 bases. CDR1 and CDR2 from the germline V gene are MNHEY and SMNVEV (reference sequence). The CDR3 covers 15 residues. V was clipped by 6 bases and J by 6 bases; unmatched bases: 10.

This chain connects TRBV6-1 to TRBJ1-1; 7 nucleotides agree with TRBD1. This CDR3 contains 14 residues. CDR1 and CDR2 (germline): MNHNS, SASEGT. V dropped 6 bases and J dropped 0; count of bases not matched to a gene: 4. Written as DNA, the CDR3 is TGTGCCAGCAGGAACGGACAGGTGAACACTGAAGCTTTCTTT. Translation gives CASRNGQVNTEAFF.

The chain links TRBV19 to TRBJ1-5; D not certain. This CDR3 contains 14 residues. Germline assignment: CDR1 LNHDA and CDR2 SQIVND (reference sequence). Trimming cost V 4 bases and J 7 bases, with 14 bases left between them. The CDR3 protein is CASSKADLGQPQHF. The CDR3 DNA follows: TGTGCCAGTAGTAAGGCGGACCTTGGGCAGCCCCAGCATTTT. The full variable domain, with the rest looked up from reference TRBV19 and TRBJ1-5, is DGGITQSPKYLFRKEGQNVTLSCEQNLNHDAMYWYRQDPGQGLRLIYYSQIVNDFQKGDIAEGYSVSREKKESFPLTVTSAQKNPTAFYLCASSKADLGQPQHFGDGTRLSIL.

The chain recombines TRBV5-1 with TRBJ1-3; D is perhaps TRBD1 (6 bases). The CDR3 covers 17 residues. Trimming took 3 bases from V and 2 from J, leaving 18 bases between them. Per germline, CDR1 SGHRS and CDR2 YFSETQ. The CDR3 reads CASSSYGFEGAGNTIYF. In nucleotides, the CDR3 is TGCGCCAGCAGCTCCTACGGATTTGAGGGGGCTGGAAACACCATATATTTT.

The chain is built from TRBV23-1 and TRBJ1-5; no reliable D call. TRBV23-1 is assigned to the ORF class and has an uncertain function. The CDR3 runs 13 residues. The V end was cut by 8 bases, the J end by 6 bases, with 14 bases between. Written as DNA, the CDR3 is TGCGCCAGCCCTCTATGGGTTTTTCAGCCCCAGCATTTT. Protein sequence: CASPLWVFQPQHF.

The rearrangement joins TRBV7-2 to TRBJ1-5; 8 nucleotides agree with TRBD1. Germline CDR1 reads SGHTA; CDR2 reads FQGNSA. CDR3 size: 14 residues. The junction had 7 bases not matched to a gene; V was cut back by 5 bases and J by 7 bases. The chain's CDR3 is CASSAGTGGQPQHF. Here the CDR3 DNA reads TGTGCCAGCAGCGCCGGGACAGGTGGGCAGCCCCAGCATTTT.

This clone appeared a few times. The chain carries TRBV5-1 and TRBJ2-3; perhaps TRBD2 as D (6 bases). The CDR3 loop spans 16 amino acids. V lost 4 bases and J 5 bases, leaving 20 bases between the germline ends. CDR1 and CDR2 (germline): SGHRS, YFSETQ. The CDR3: CASSPSRGTRGDTQYF. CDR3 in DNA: TGCGCCAGCAGCCCTAGCCGGGGGACCCGGGGAGATACGCAGTATTTT.

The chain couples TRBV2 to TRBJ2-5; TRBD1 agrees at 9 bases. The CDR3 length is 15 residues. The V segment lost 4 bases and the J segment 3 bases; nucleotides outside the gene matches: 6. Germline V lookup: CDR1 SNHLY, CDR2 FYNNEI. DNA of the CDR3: TGTGCCAGCAGTGGTTCCGGACAGGGGAAAGAGACCCAGTACTTC. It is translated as CASSGSGQGKETQYF.

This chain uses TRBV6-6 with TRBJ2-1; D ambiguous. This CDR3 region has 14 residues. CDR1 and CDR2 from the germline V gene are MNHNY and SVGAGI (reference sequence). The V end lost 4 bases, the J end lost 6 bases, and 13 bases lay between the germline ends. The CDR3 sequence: CASSLQLPINEQFF. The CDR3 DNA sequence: TGTGCCAGCAGTTTACAGTTGCCAATCAATGAGCAGTTCTTC.

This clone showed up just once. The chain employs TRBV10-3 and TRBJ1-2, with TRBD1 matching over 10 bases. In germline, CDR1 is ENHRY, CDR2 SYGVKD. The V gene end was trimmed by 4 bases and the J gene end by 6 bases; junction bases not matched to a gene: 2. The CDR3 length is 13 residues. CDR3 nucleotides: TGTGCCATCAGTGTGGGACAGGGGAATGGCTACACCTTC. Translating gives CAISVGQGNGYTF.

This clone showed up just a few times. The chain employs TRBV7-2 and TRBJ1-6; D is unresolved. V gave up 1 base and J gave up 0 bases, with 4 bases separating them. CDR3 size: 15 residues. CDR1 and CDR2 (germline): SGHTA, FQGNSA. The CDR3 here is CASSLGRSYNSPLHF. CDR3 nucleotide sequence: TGTGCCAGCAGCTTAGGGCGCTCCTATAATTCACCCCTCCACTTT.

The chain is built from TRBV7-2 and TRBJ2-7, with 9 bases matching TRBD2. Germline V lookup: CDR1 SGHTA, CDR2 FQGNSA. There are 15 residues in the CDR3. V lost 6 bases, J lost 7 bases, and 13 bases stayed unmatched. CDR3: CASRASAGGAPEQYF. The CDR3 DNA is TGTGCCAGCAGGGCCAGTGCGGGGGGGGCCCCAGAGCAGTACTTC.

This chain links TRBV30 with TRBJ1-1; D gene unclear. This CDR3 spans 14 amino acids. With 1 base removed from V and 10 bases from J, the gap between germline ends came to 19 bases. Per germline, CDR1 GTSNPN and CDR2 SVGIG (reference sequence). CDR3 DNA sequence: TGTGCCTGGAGTGGGATCTCGGGTTTCTTCGGAGCTTTCTTT. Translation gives CAWSGISGFFGAFF. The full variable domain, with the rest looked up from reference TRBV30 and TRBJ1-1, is SQTIHQWPATLVQPVGSPLSLECTVEGTSNPNLYWYRQAAGRGLQLLFYSVGIGQISSEVPQNLSASRPQDRQFILSSKKLLLSDSGFYLCAWSGISGFFGAFFGQGTRLTVV.

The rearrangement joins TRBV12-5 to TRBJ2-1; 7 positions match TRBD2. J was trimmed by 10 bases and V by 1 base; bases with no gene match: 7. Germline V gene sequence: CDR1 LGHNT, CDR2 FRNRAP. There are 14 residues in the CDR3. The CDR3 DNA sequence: TGTGCTAGTGGTTTGGCTTCGACTAGCACGGAGCAGTTCTTC. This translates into CASGLASTSTEQFF.

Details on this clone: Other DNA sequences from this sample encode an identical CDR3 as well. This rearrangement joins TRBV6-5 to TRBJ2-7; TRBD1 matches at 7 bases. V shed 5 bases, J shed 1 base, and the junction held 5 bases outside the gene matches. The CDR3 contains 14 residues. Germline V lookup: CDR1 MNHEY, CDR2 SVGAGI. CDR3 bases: TGTGCCAGCAGTGCCCGGGACAGTTCCTACGAGCAGTACTTC. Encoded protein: CASSARDSSYEQYF.

CDR3 amino acids: CASSPIGQGAPSGANVLTF. CDR3 in DNA: TGCGCCAGCAGCCCCATAGGACAGGGGGCCCCCTCTGGGGCCAACGTCCTGACTTTC. V and J are TRBV5-1 and TRBJ2-6; TRBD1 agrees at 11 bases. The trim removed 4 bases at V and 0 bases at J, leaving 9 bases unmatched. This CDR3 is 19 amino acids long. Germline V gene lookup returns CDR1 SGHRS and CDR2 YFSETQ.

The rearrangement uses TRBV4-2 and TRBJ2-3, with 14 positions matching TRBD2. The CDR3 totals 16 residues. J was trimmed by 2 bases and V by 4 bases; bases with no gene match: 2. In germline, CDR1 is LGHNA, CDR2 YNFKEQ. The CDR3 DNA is TGTGCCAGCAGCCTGGGACTAGCGGGGGACACAGATACGCAGTATTTT. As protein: CASSLGLAGDTDTQYF.

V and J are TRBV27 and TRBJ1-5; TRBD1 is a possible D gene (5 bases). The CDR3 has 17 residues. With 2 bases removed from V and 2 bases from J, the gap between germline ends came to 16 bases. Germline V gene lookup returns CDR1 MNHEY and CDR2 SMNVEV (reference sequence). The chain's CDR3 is CASSLRWGGTRNQPQHF. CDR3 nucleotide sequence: TGTGCCAGCAGTTTACGGTGGGGAGGGACGCGCAATCAGCCCCAGCATTTT.

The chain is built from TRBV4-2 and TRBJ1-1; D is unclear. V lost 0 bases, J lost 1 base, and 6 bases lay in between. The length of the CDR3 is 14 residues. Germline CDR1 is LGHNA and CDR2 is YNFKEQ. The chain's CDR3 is CASSQEAQNTEAFF. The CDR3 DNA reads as TGTGCCAGCAGCCAAGAAGCACAGAACACTGAAGCTTTCTTT.